The following is a T cell receptor beta chain sequence with its context. Antigen specificity is unknown. Germline V gene data show CDR1 as SEHNR and CDR2 as FQNEAQ (reference sequence). Trimming shortened V by 6 bases and J by 0 bases, and 17 bases separated the two germline ends. The CDR3 totals 17 residues. The sample originates from a study of cytomegalovirus exposure and HLA in healthy donors. About the study: Drawn from HLA-typed donors, tens of millions of unique TCRs were held in an early data release. Whole-study findings and limits: The authors later found most CMV-associated TCR beta chains appeared HLA-restricted. Rare TCR sequences dominated, though some public TCRs recurred in many donors.

Primers for the PCR totalled 60 Vbeta and 13 Jbeta. The method was immunoSEQ multiplex PCR; TCRdb's version includes in-frame clones alone and lacks a portion of them. Among approximately 220,000 clones, around 79% were seen once, and the ten largest hold about 1.7%. This receptor was obtained from a male donor in good health and CMV-seronegative. The sequencing sample was made of PBMCs. The chain uses TRBV7-9 and TRBJ1-4; a possible D gene is TRBD1 (6 bases). The CDR3 DNA sequence: TGTGCCAGCAGTCACAGGGCATGGAATGCAACTAATGAAAAACTGTTTTTT. Translated: CASSHRAWNATNEKLFF.